This entry is about one T cell receptor beta chain. Its target is unknown. The data were taken from a study of CD8+ T cells in alopecia areata. Study-level findings and limits: Expanded CD8+ clones among the top 100, and scalp clonality, were significantly decreased by tofacitinib.

Treatment: oral pan-JAK inhibitor, 5-10 mg twice daily. Per the germline V gene, CDR1 is SGDLS and CDR2 is YYNGEE. With 4 bases removed from V and 0 bases from J, the gap between germline ends came to 15 bases. The CDR3 loop spans 16 amino acids. Extracted from the samples, RNA was reverse transcribed into cDNA to serve as the sequencing template. Sequencing was performed with immunoSEQ multiplex PCR; in TCRdb, only in-frame clones are kept and a portion is missing. The sample holds 150,000 to 200,000 clones; 50% to 75% are singletons and the top ten take around 16%. The TCR originated in a human donor with alopecia areata. The chain uses TRBV9 and TRBJ2-3; the D call may be TRBD1 or TRBD2 (5 bases each). The material was CD4+ T cells sorted from blood, obtained at approximately week 61, from a patient treated with tofacitinib. The CDR3, as DNA: TGTGCCAGCAGCCCCCGAGGGGTTCCCAGCACAGATACGCAGTATTTT. Its protein is CASSPRGVPSTDTQYF.